This is a list of T cell receptor beta chains from one sample in a study of Ad26.COV2.S vaccination and SARS-CoV-2 variants. TCRdb's copy holds only in-frame clones and misses some; the assay was immunoSEQ multiplex PCR. The sample holds about 400,000 clones, 92% seen once. Material: peripheral blood, obtained in a trial of Ad26.COV2.S vaccine versus placebo. The source is a person aged 18-60 years who received the Ad26.COV2.S COVID-19 vaccine or a placebo. Both conserved end residues are part of each CDR3. The D gene is left open where the match is weak. Not every row has a clone size; where given, it reads once, few, many or a size class.

D	V	size	J	CDR3	DNA
-	TRBV6-5	few	TRBJ2-2	CASGLVAGELFF	TGTGCCAGCGGCCTAGTGGCCGGGGAGCTGTTTTTT
-	TRBV7-9	-	TRBJ2-3	CASGGRAPGAQYF	TGTGCCAGCGGGGGGCGCGCCCCTGGGGCGCAGTATTTT
TRBD1	TRBV27	-	TRBJ1-4	CASSSRQGNEKLFF	TGTGCCAGCAGTTCTAGACAGGGTAATGAAAAACTGTTTTTT
TRBD2	TRBV5-1	-	TRBJ2-3	CASSPGTSGGIEYF	TGCGCCAGCAGCCCTGGGACTAGCGGGGGGATCGAGTATTTT
TRBD1	TRBV2	-	TRBJ2-2	CASLGDRESGELFF	TGTGCCAGCCTGGGGGACAGGGAGTCCGGGGAGCTGTTTTTT
TRBD1	TRBV7-9	-	TRBJ1-1	CASSLGMGQMNTEAFF	TGTGCCAGCAGCTTAGGAATGGGACAGATGAACACTGAAGCTTTCTTT
TRBD1	TRBV18	-	TRBJ2-7	CASSQDRTGNEQYF	TGTGCCAGCTCACAGGACCGGACAGGGAACGAGCAGTACTTC
-	TRBV5-5	few	TRBJ1-3	CASSDYRARTSGNTIYF	TGTGCCAGCAGCGACTACAGGGCCCGCACTTCTGGAAACACCATATATTTT
-	TRBV7-2	-	TRBJ1-2	CASSSFDVPYGYTF	TGTGCCAGCAGCTCTTTCGACGTACCCTATGGCTACACCTTC
TRBD2	TRBV29-1	-	TRBJ2-5	CSLVVAGFETQYF	TGCAGCTTGGTCGTAGCGGGTTTCGAGACCCAGTACTTC
-	TRBV13	-	TRBJ1-2	CASSLRGAFGYTF	TGTGCCAGCAGCTTACGGGGGGCGTTCGGCTACACCTTC
TRBD2	TRBV4-3	once	TRBJ2-1	CASSPGLAGGFEQFF	TGCGCCAGCAGCCCTGGACTAGCGGGGGGTTTTGAGCAGTTCTTC
-	TRBV9	-	TRBJ2-7	CASSVATRRDETYEQYF	TGTGCCAGCAGCGTAGCTACTAGGCGGGACGAAACCTACGAGCAGTACTTC
-	TRBV29-1	-	TRBJ2-1	CSVRRPYNEQFF	TGCAGCGTCCGGCGCCCTTACAATGAGCAGTTCTTC
-	TRBV4-1	-	TRBJ2-1	CASSQDDGGEQFF	TGCGCCAGCAGCCAAGATGACGGGGGAGAGCAGTTCTTC
-	TRBV5-1	-	TRBJ1-2	CASSLESSDYGYTF	TGCGCCAGCAGCTTGGAATCCAGTGACTATGGCTACACCTTC
TRBD1	TRBV28	-	TRBJ1-1	CASSVTGARTEAFF	TGTGCCAGCAGCGTTACAGGGGCGCGCACTGAAGCTTTCTTT
-	TRBV25-1	-	TRBJ2-1	CASSEGGDEQFF	TGTGCCAGCAGTGAAGGGGGCGATGAGCAGTTCTTC
-	TRBV6-5	-	TRBJ2-1	CASSYSPAQHNEQFF	TGTGCCAGCAGTTACTCGCCGGCTCAACACAATGAGCAGTTCTTC
-	TRBV27	once	TRBJ1-1	CASSQPNRDVNTEAFF	TGTGCCAGCAGTCAACCAAACAGGGACGTGAACACTGAAGCTTTCTTT
-	TRBV24-1	-	TRBJ2-1	CATRLGNEQFF	TGTGCCACCCGCCTGGGCAATGAGCAGTTCTTC
-	TRBV6-6	-	TRBJ2-5	CASSRPRDTQETQYF	TGTGCCAGCAGTCGCCCACGGGACACCCAAGAGACCCAGTACTTC
TRBD1	TRBV2	-	TRBJ1-1	CASSFRGTGIMNTEAFF	TGTGCCAGCAGTTTCCGGGGGACAGGGATCATGAACACTGAAGCTTTCTTT
TRBD2	TRBV6-5	-	TRBJ2-1	CASSRLAGGYNEQFF	TGTGCCAGCAGTAGACTAGCGGGGGGGTACAATGAGCAGTTCTTC
TRBD1	TRBV9	-	TRBJ1-4	CASSAQGAGEKLFF	TGTGCCAGCAGCGCGCAGGGGGCAGGTGAAAAACTGTTTTTT
TRBD1	TRBV2	-	TRBJ1-1	CASSIQGHTEAFF	TGTGCCAGCAGCATACAGGGGCACACTGAAGCTTTCTTT